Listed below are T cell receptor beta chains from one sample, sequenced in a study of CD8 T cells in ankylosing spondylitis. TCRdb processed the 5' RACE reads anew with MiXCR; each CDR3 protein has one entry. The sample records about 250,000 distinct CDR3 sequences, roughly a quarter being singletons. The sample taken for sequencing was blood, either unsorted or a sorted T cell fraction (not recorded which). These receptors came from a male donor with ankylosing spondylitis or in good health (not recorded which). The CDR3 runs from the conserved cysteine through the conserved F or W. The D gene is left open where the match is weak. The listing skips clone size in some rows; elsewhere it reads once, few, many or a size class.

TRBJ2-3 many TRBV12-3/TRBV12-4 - CASTRTSTDTQYF TGTGCCAGCACCCGTACTAGCACAGATACGCAGTATTTT
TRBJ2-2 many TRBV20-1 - CSAKDGTTGELFF TGCAGTGCTAAAGACGGGACCACCGGGGAGCTGTTTTTT
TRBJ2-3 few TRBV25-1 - CASSGPLDTQYF TGTGCCAGCAGTGGTCCCTTGGATACGCAGTATTTT
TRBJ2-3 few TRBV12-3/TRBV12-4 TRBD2 CASNRGDHTDTQYF TGTGCCAGCAACCGGGGGGACCACACAGATACGCAGTATTTT
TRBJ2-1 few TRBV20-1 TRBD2 CSAPRLAGISNEQFF TGCAGTGCCCCCCGACTAGCGGGGATCTCCAATGAGCAGTTCTTC
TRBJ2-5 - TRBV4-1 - CASSRTLREETQYF TGCGCCAGCAGCCGAACCCTCCGGGAGGAGACCCAGTACTTC
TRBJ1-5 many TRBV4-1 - CASSQESVSSPQPQHF TGCGCCAGCAGCCAAGAGTCGGTATCATCCCCCCAGCCCCAGCATTTT
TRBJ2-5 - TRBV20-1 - CSARNTAQETQYF TGCAGTGCTAGAAATACAGCCCAAGAGACCCAGTACTTC
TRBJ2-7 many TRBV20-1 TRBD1 CSAPRVVQGGYEQYF TGCAGTGCCCCCCGGGTGGTACAGGGGGGCTACGAGCAGTACTTC
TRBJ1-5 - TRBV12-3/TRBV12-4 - CASSLGSSNQPQHF TGTGCCAGCAGTTTAGGCAGTAGCAATCAGCCCCAGCATTTT
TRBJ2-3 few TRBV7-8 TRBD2 CASRGGGSDTQYF TGTGCCAGCAGGGGCGGGGGTAGCGATACGCAGTATTTT
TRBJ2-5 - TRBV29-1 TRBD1 CSAGQGGWETQYF TGCAGCGCAGGACAGGGGGGTTGGGAGACCCAGTACTTC
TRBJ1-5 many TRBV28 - CASSLRGEPQHF TGTGCCAGCAGTTTAAGGGGGGAACCCCAGCATTTT
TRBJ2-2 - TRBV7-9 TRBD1 CASSKDRGVSGELFF TGTGCCAGCAGCAAAGACAGGGGCGTTTCCGGGGAGCTGTTTTTT
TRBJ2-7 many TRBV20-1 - CSARGTRYEQYF TGCAGTGCTAGAGGGACACGGTACGAGCAGTACTTC
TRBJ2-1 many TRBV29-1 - CSVLPSYNEQFF TGCAGCGTTTTGCCCTCCTACAATGAGCAGTTCTTC
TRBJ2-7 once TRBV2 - CASRDLSYEQYF TGTGCCAGCAGGGACCTCTCCTACGAGCAGTACTTC
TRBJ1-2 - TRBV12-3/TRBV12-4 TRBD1 CASSSPGQGANGYTF TGTGCCAGCAGTTCACCGGGACAGGGGGCTAATGGCTACACCTTC
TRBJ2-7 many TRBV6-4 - CASISCVPESSYEQYF TGTGCCAGCATATCTTGCGTCCCCGAGAGCTCCTACGAGCAGTACTTC
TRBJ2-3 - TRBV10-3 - CAISEKPTDTQYF TGTGCCATCAGTGAGAAGCCCACAGATACGCAGTATTTT
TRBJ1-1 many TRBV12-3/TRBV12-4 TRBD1 CASTRGGGASEAFF TGTGCCAGCACCCGGGGAGGGGGCGCGTCTGAAGCTTTCTTT
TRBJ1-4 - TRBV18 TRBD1 CASSQSGQGWMKKLFF TGTGCCAGCTCACAATCTGGACAGGGGTGGATGAAAAAACTGTTTTTT